Below are 32 T cell receptor beta chains sequenced from a single sample in a study of cytomegalovirus exposure and HLA in healthy donors. Libraries were prepared by immunoSEQ multiplex PCR; TCRdb keeps only in-frame clonotypes and omits some of them. The repertoire includes more than 140,000 clones, 85% to 90% of them detected once, and 3% to 3.5% sits in the top ten. The sequenced sample consisted of PBMCs. All receptors derive from a woman aged 18-30 years in good health and CMV-seropositive.

In its sample, this clone was seen once. The rearrangement joins TRBV27 to TRBJ2-7; 8 bases fit TRBD2. V gave up 5 bases and J gave up 3 bases; unmatched junction bases: 9. Germline CDR1 reads MNHEY; CDR2 reads SMNVEV (reference sequence). The CDR3 spans 15 residues. CDR3 nucleotide sequence: TGTGCCAGCAGTGGGGTAGCGGGATTTTACTACGAGCAGTACTTC. Translating it yields CASSGVAGFYYEQYF.

In its sample, this clone was seen once. This sequence joins TRBV28 and TRBJ2-5, with a tentative D call TRBD1 (6 bases). Germline loops: CDR1 MDHEN, CDR2 SYDVKM. With 6 bases removed from V and 5 bases from J, the gap between germline ends came to 16 bases. This CDR3 spans 14 amino acids. DNA of the CDR3: TGTGCCAGCAGCCCCCCAGGGGATCGGGAGACCCAGTACTTC. Protein product: CASSPPGDRETQYF.

The rearrangement uses TRBV6-5 and TRBJ2-7, with 10 nucleotides matching TRBD1. V dropped 4 bases and J dropped 5; count of bases not matched to a gene: 5. Germline assignment: CDR1 MNHEY and CDR2 SVGAGI. This CDR3 is built from 14 residues. The chain's CDR3 is CASSSGTGVHEQYF. For the CDR3, the DNA is TGTGCCAGCAGTTCCGGGACAGGGGTCCACGAGCAGTACTTC.

CDR3 coding DNA: TGCAGCGTCGGGACTAGCGGAACAAATGAGCAGTTCTTC. It codes for CSVGTSGTNEQFF. The V call is TRBV29-1, the J call TRBJ2-1; 11 bases map to TRBD2. This CDR3 comprises 13 residues. Germline V CDR1 and CDR2: SQVTM, ANQGSEA. The junction had 5 bases not matched to a gene; V was cut back by 6 bases and J by 7 bases.

This chain joins TRBV9 and TRBJ2-1; TRBD2 matches 9 bases. Germline CDR1 SGDLS, CDR2 YYNGEE. The CDR3 runs 16 residues. The junction had 2 bases not matched to a gene; V was cut back by 0 bases and J by 1 base. CDR3 sequence (DNA): TGTGCCAGCAGCGTAGAAGGACTAGCGTCCTACAATGAGCAGTTCTTC. It translates to CASSVEGLASYNEQFF.

V usage is TRBV29-1 and J usage is TRBJ2-1; 10 nucleotides match TRBD2. CDR3 length: 14 amino acids. From germline, CDR1 is SQVTM and CDR2 ANQGSEA. V was clipped by 1 base and J by 9 bases; unmatched bases: 6. CDR3 sequence (DNA): TGCAGCGTTGAAGGGGCTAGCGGGAGAGGTGAGCAGTTCTTC. It specifies CSVEGASGRGEQFF.

The J gene is TRBJ2-7, the V gene TRBV28, with TRBD2 as a possible D gene (6 bases). Trimming left V 3 bases short and J 2 bases short, with 11 bases between. Germline CDR1 MDHEN, CDR2 SYDVKM. This CDR3 is 14 amino acids long. CDR3 bases: TGTGCCAGCAGTTTTCCTAGCGAAACCTACGAGCAGTACTTC. It translates to CASSFPSETYEQYF.

This clone came up once. The rearrangement joins TRBV9 to TRBJ2-2; 8 positions match TRBD1. The CDR3 totals 15 residues. The junction had 3 bases not matched to a gene; V was cut back by 4 bases and J by 1 base. Germline CDR1 and CDR2: SGDLS and YYNGEE. Here the CDR3 DNA reads TGTGCCAGCAGCCCCGGGACAGGGAACACCGGGGAGCTGTTTTTT. Translating it yields CASSPGTGNTGELFF.

The chain couples TRBV6-1 to TRBJ1-2; tentatively, D is TRBD1 (5 bases). The CDR3 runs to 13 residues. The germline V gene has CDR1 MNHNS and CDR2 SASEGT. V shed 6 bases and J shed 8 bases, with 16 bases lying between them. The CDR3 protein is CASSEDTRWGYTF. The CDR3, as DNA: TGTGCCAGCAGCGAGGACACCCGATGGGGCTACACCTTC.

The chain links TRBV10-3 to TRBJ2-3, with TRBD2 identical over 8 bases. The V and J ends lost 6 bases and 4 bases, in that order; junction bases with no gene match: 6. Germline CDR1 reads ENHRY; CDR2 reads SYGVKD. The CDR3 contains 14 residues. The CDR3: CAISPTSGSDTQYF. The CDR3 DNA reads TGTGCCATCAGCCCTACTAGCGGATCAGATACGCAGTATTTT.

The genes are TRBV11-2 and TRBJ2-1, with D unresolved. CDR3 size: 11 residues. Trimming pared 1 base from V and 10 bases from J, leaving 5 bases between. The germline V gene has CDR1 SGHAT and CDR2 FQNNGV. This CDR3 is CASSLVAEQFF. The CDR3 DNA reads TGTGCCAGCAGCTTAGTGGCCGAGCAGTTCTTC. The whole variable domain, filled in from reference TRBV11-2 and TRBJ2-1, reads EAGVAQSPRYKIIEKRQSVAFWCNPISGHATLYWYQQILGQGPKLLIQFQNNGVVDDSQLPKDRFSAERLKGVDSTLKIQPAKLEDSAVYLCASSLVAEQFFGPGTRLTVL.

The J gene is TRBJ2-1, the V gene TRBV29-1; 8 bases map to TRBD2. V trimming: 3 bases; J trimming: 2 bases; junction bases outside the gene matches: 12. Germline CDR1 SQVTM, CDR2 ANQGSEA. CDR3 length: 17 amino acids. The CDR3 DNA is TGCAGCGTTGACCCTAGGAGCGGGAGATTGGCCTACAATGAGCAGTTCTTC. Its translation: CSVDPRSGRLAYNEQFF.

The chain recombines TRBV15 with TRBJ2-5, with 11 positions matching TRBD2. The trim removed 3 bases at V and 3 bases at J, leaving 6 bases unmatched. This CDR3 region has 16 residues. CDR1 LNHNV and CDR2 YYDKDF come from the germline V gene (reference sequence). The CDR3 spells CATSRGLGLAEETQYF. In nucleotides, the CDR3 is TGTGCCACCAGCAGGGGACTGGGACTAGCGGAAGAGACCCAGTACTTC.

This clone occurred a few times. At one of its ends the junction is not consistent with the germline gene, which may arise from a read error. The CDR3 bases are TGCGCCAGCAAGAATCCCGGGGGGAGTCTCTCCGATTTT. Translated, it gives CASKNPGGSLSDF. The chain has TRBV5-1 and TRBJ1-3, with a tentative D call TRBD1 (5 bases). Germline lookup yields CDR1 SGHRS and CDR2 YFSETQ. The CDR3 covers 13 residues.

This clone was recorded a few times. V usage is TRBV6-1 and J usage is TRBJ2-7; TRBD2 is a possible D gene (7 bases). V shed 6 bases and J shed 3 bases, with 15 bases lying between them. This CDR3 has 14 residues. From germline, CDR1 is MNHNS and CDR2 SASEGT. CDR3 DNA sequence: TGTGCCAGCAGCCCGAGGGGAGGGGGCTACGAGCAGTACTTC. It encodes CASSPRGGGYEQYF.

The chain is built from TRBV7-2 and TRBJ2-7; TRBD2 agrees at 15 bases. Germline CDR1 SGHTA, CDR2 FQGNSA. CDR3 length: 15 amino acids. The V segment lost 2 bases and the J segment 9 bases; nucleotides outside the gene matches: 5. As DNA, the CDR3 is TGTGCCAGCAGCTTATCGGGACTAGCGGGAGGAGGGCAGTACTTC. This encodes CASSLSGLAGGGQYF.

The chain couples TRBV4-3 to TRBJ2-4, with TRBD2 matching over 13 bases. The CDR3 totals 18 residues. Losses at the gene ends were 0 bases for V and 0 bases for J; bases not matched to a gene: 2. From germline, CDR1 is LGHNA and CDR2 YSLEER. The CDR3 nucleotides read TGCGCCAGCAGCCAAGAGACTAGCGGGAGGAAAGCCAAAAACATTCAGTACTTC. Residues: CASSQETSGRKAKNIQYF.

J is TRBJ1-2 and V is TRBV19, with TRBD1 identical over 9 bases. Germline CDR1 reads LNHDA; CDR2 reads SQIVND (reference sequence). Trimming at V came to 4 bases and at J to 3 bases, leaving 6 bases not matched to a gene. CDR3 size: 15 residues. The CDR3 region has the DNA TGTGCCAGTAGTAGAATGGACAGGGGTGACTATGGCTACACCTTC. It translates to CASSRMDRGDYGYTF.

This sequence joins TRBV6-1 and TRBJ2-7; 10 bases are a match to TRBD2. In germline, CDR1 is MNHNS, CDR2 SASEGT. CDR3 length: 12 residues. V was clipped by 7 bases and J by 6 bases; unmatched bases: 3. The CDR3: CASTRTSGEQYF. The CDR3 DNA sequence: TGTGCCAGCACAAGGACTAGCGGCGAGCAGTACTTC.

The table lists this clone with a count of one. In nucleotides, the CDR3 is TGTGCCAGCAGCTACGGTAGCGGGAGGTTGTTGGAGACCCAGTACTTC. It specifies CASSYGSGRLLETQYF. The chain carries TRBV5-4 and TRBJ2-5, with 10 bases fitting TRBD2. The length of the CDR3 is 16 residues. From germline, CDR1 is SGHNT and CDR2 YYREEE (reference sequence). The V segment lost 3 bases and the J segment 5 bases; nucleotides outside the gene matches: 10.

The V and J genes are TRBV27 and TRBJ2-1; no reliable D call. Trimming took 6 bases from V and 4 from J, leaving 13 bases between them. In germline, CDR1 is MNHEY, CDR2 SMNVEV (reference sequence). The CDR3 has 14 amino acids. CDR3 sequence (DNA): TGTGCCAGCAGAGAATTAGAACCATACAATGAGCAGTTCTTC. Its translation is CASRELEPYNEQFF.

V is TRBV15 and J is TRBJ2-7, with 8 positions matching TRBD2. Germline lookup yields CDR1 LNHNV and CDR2 YYDKDF (reference sequence). The junction had 7 bases not matched to a gene; V was cut back by 2 bases and J by 4 bases. This CDR3 has 15 amino acids. Here the CDR3 reads CATSRPSGRTYEQYF. DNA for the CDR3: TGTGCCACCAGCAGACCCAGCGGGAGAACGTACGAGCAGTACTTC. The full variable domain, completed using reference TRBV15 and TRBJ2-7, is DAMVIQNPRYQVTQFGKPVTLSCSQTLNHNVMYWYQQKSSQAPKLLFHYYDKDFNNEADTPDNFQSRRPNTSFCFLDIRSPGLGDTAMYLCATSRPSGRTYEQYFGPGTRLTVT.

The chain uses TRBV13 and TRBJ2-7; 10 bases match TRBD2. From germline, CDR1 is PRHDT and CDR2 FYEKMQ (reference sequence). CDR3 length equals 17 residues. The V and J ends lost 5 bases and 4 bases, in that order; junction bases with no gene match: 14. The CDR3 spells CASSNRHLAGVGYEQYF. For the CDR3, the DNA is TGTGCCAGCAGCAACAGGCACCTAGCGGGAGTAGGATACGAGCAGTACTTC.

V and J are TRBV29-1 and TRBJ1-1, with 7 bases matching TRBD1. Germline values: CDR1 SQVTM, CDR2 ANQGSEA. The V and J ends lost 8 bases and 7 bases, in that order; junction bases with no gene match: 13. The CDR3 has 13 amino acids. The CDR3 here is CSLIDRDSGEAFF. The CDR3 DNA reads TGCAGCCTCATCGACCGGGACAGTGGTGAAGCTTTCTTT. The variable domain in full, with the rest retrieved from reference TRBV29-1 and TRBJ1-1, is SAVISQKPSRDICQRGTSLTIQCQVDSQVTMMFWYRQQPGQSLTLIATANQGSEATYESGFVIDKFPISRPNLTFSTLTVSNMSPEDSSIYLCSLIDRDSGEAFFGQGTRLTVV.

This chain links TRBV27 with TRBJ2-5; 9 bases are a match to TRBD2. This CDR3 region has 14 residues. The V gene end was trimmed by 5 bases and the J gene end by 5 bases; junction bases not matched to a gene: 6. Per germline, CDR1 MNHEY and CDR2 SMNVEV (reference sequence). The DNA of the CDR3 is TGTGCCAGCAGTGGAGCGGGAGGAGTGGAGACCCAGTACTTC. Translation gives CASSGAGGVETQYF.

This sequence joins TRBV30 and TRBJ2-5; D is ambiguous. The CDR3 consists of 12 residues. The ends were cut back, 1 base at V and 5 bases at J, with 8 bases in the middle. The germline V gene has CDR1 GTSNPN and CDR2 SVGIG (reference sequence). The chain's CDR3 is CAWSGYRETQYF. The CDR3 bases are TGTGCCTGGAGTGGGTATCGGGAGACCCAGTACTTC.

This rearrangement joins TRBV5-6 to TRBJ2-5; D uncertain. The V and J ends lost 2 bases and 5 bases respectively, with 7 bases between them. This CDR3 contains 12 residues. The germline CDR1 and CDR2 sequences are SGHDT and YYEEEE. The DNA of the CDR3 is TGTGCCAGCAGCTTACCTGCGGAGACCCAGTACTTC. Amino acid sequence: CASSLPAETQYF. The entire variable domain, with the rest obtained from reference TRBV5-6 and TRBJ2-5, is as follows: DAGVTQSPTHLIKTRGQQVTLRCSPKSGHDTVSWYQQALGQGPQFIFQYYEEEERQRGNFPDRFSGHQFPNYSSELNVNALLLGDSALYLCASSLPAETQYFGPGTRLLVL.

The J gene is TRBJ2-3, the V gene TRBV5-6, with D possibly TRBD2 on 6 matching bases. This CDR3 has 17 amino acids. The germline V gene encodes CDR1 SGHDT and CDR2 YYEEEE. V lost 4 bases and J 2 bases, leaving 20 bases between the germline ends. In nucleotides, the CDR3 is TGTGCCAGCAGCCTACTCGATAGCGGCCATCACACAGATACGCAGTATTTT. Protein product: CASSLLDSGHHTDTQYF.

The chain employs TRBV30 and TRBJ2-7; 11 nucleotides line up with TRBD1. Losses at the gene ends were 5 bases for V and 5 bases for J; bases not matched to a gene: 8. CDR3 length: 14 residues. Germline CDR1 GTSNPN, CDR2 SVGIG (reference sequence). The CDR3 DNA is TGTGCCTGGGACCGGGACAGGGGGAGCAACGAGCAGTACTTC. This translates into CAWDRDRGSNEQYF.

The chain recombines TRBV5-1 with TRBJ2-1, with 10 bases identical to TRBD2. The germline V gene has CDR1 SGHRS and CDR2 YFSETQ. This CDR3 is 16 amino acids long. J was trimmed by 7 bases and V by 2 bases; bases with no gene match: 9. CDR3 coding DNA: TGCGCCAGCAGCTTCTTGGCTAGCGGGAGTGGGAATGAGCAGTTCTTC. Amino acids: CASSFLASGSGNEQFF.

Concerning this clone itself: In the same sample, other DNA sequences code for this CDR3. The CDR3 region has the DNA TGCGCCAGCAGCTTGGGTTCATCTGGAAACACCATATATTTT. Translation gives CASSLGSSGNTIYF. The chain links TRBV5-1 to TRBJ1-3; D uncertain. This CDR3 region has 14 residues. V gave up 0 bases and J gave up 1 base, with 5 bases separating them. The germline CDR1 and CDR2 sequences are SGHRS and YFSETQ.

V and J are TRBV9 and TRBJ1-1; D remains unclear. This CDR3 spans 14 amino acids. Germline loops: CDR1 SGDLS, CDR2 YYNGEE. Trimming cost V 3 bases and J 4 bases, with 13 bases left between them. This CDR3 is CASSGFGLGTEAFF. The CDR3 coding sequence is TGTGCCAGCAGCGGATTCGGGTTGGGCACTGAAGCTTTCTTT.